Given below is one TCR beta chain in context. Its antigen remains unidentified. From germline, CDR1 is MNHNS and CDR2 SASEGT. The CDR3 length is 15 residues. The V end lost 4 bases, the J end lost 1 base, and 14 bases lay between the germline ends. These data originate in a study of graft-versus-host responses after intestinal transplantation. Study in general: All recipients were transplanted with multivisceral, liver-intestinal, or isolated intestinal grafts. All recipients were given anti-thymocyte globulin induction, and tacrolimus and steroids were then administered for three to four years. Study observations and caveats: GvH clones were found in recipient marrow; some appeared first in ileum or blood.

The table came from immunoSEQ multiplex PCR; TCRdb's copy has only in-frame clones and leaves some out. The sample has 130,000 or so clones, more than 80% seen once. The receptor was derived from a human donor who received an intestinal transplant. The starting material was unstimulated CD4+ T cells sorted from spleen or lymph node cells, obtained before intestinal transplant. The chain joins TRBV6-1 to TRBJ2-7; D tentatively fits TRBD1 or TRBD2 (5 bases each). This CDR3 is CASSGRDAGSYEQYF. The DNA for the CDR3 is TGTGCCAGCAGTGGCCGGGACGCAGGGTCCTACGAGCAGTACTTC.